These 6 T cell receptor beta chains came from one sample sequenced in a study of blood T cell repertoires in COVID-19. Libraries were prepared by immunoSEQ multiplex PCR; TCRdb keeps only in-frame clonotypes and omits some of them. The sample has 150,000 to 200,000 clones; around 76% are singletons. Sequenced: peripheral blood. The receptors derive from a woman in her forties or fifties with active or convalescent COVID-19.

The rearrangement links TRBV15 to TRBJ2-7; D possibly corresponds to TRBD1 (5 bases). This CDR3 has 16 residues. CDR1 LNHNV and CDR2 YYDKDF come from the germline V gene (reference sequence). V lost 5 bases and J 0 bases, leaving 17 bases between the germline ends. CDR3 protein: CATSVRGTTLSYEQYF. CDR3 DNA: TGTGCCACCAGCGTAAGGGGAACCACCCTCTCCTACGAGCAGTACTTC.

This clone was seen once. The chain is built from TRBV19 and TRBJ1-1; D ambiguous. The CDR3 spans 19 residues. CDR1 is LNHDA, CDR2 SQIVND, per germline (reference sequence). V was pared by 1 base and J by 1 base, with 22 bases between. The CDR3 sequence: CASSIGKSSFILENTEAFF. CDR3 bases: TGTGCCAGTAGTATAGGAAAGAGTTCTTTTATTCTAGAGAACACTGAAGCTTTCTTT.

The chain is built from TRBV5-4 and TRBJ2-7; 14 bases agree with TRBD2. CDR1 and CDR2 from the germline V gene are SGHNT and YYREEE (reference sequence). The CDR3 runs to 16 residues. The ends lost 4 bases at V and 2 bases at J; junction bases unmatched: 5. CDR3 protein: CASSRGLAGAPYEQYF. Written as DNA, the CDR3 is TGTGCCAGCAGCAGGGGACTAGCGGGGGCCCCCTACGAGCAGTACTTC. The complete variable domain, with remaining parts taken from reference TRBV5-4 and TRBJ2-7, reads ETGVTQSPTHLIKTRGQQVTLRCSSQSGHNTVSWYQQALGQGPQFIFQYYREEENGRGNFPPRFSGLQFPNYSSELNVNALELDDSALYLCASSRGLAGAPYEQYFGPGTRLTVT.

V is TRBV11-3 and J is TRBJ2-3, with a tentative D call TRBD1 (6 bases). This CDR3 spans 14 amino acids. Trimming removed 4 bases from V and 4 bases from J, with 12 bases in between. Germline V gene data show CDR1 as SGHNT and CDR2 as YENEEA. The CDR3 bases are TGTGCCAGCAGCTGGCAGGGGAACGCAGATACGCAGTATTTT. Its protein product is CASSWQGNADTQYF.

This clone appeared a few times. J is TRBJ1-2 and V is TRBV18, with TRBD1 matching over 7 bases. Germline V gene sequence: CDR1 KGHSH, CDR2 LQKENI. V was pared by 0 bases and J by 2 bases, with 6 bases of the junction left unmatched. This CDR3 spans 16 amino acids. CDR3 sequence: CASSPPITGVNYGYTF. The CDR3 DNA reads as TGTGCCAGCTCACCACCGATAACAGGGGTGAACTATGGCTACACCTTC.

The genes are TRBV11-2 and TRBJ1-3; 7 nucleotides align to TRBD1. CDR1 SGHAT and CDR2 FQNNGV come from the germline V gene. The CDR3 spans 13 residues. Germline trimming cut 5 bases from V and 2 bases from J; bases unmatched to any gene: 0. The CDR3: CASSQGAGNTIYF. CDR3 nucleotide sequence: TGTGCCAGCAGCCAGGGGGCTGGAAACACCATATATTTT. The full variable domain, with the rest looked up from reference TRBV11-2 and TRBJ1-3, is EAGVAQSPRYKIIEKRQSVAFWCNPISGHATLYWYQQILGQGPKLLIQFQNNGVVDDSQLPKDRFSAERLKGVDSTLKIQPAKLEDSAVYLCASSQGAGNTIYFGEGSWLTVV.